Following are 17 T cell receptor beta chains from one sample sequenced in a study of T cells after yellow fever vaccination. One entry per CDR3 protein results from TCRdb running MiXCR on the 5' RACE reads. Of under 200,000 distinct CDR3 sequences listed, more than 5.5% are singletons. Material: CD4+ T cells sorted from PBMCs, obtained 5 to 6 days after the first yellow fever vaccination. All receptors come from a young man who received the YFV17D yellow fever vaccine.

This clonotype appeared many times. The chain combines TRBV4-3 with TRBJ2-1; the match to TRBD2 covers 8 bases. With V trimmed by 2 bases and J by 6 bases, 15 bases remained unmatched. The CDR3 spans 18 residues. CDR1 LGHNA and CDR2 YSLEER come from the germline V gene. The CDR3 is CASSQQAGTRVGGNEQFF. CDR3 nucleotide sequence: TGCGCCAGCAGCCAACAAGCCGGGACTAGGGTGGGCGGCAATGAGCAGTTCTTC.

The V call is TRBV5-1, the J call TRBJ2-3, with 7 positions matching TRBD2. Germline CDR1 and CDR2: SGHRS and YFSETQ. Germline trimming cut 0 bases from V and 9 bases from J; bases unmatched to any gene: 19. The CDR3 has 18 amino acids. The CDR3 DNA follows: TGCGCCAGCAGCTTGGAACCCTTTCGGGCGGGGGTAGGGCGAACGCAGTATTTT. This sequence encodes CASSLEPFRAGVGRTQYF.

This clonotype was counted at least ten times. The chain couples TRBV9 to TRBJ2-3; possibly TRBD2 for D (6 bases). The CDR3 runs 15 residues. V lost 0 bases and J 6 bases, leaving 14 bases between the germline ends. Germline values: CDR1 SGDLS, CDR2 YYNGEE. The CDR3 region has the DNA TGTGCCAGCAGCGTAGGCGCGGGGCCTCCTGATACGCAGTATTTT. It encodes CASSVGAGPPDTQYF.

The table lists this clonotype with a few counts. The genes are TRBV5-4 and TRBJ1-2, with a possible D match to TRBD1 (5 bases). This CDR3 comprises 14 residues. Germline V gene data show CDR1 as SGHNT and CDR2 as YYREEE (reference sequence). V was trimmed by 3 bases and J by 8 bases, leaving 17 bases between them. CDR3 DNA: TGTGCCAGCAGCTGGGGGGGGAGGCGTGAGGGCTACACCTTC. Amino acid sequence: CASSWGGRREGYTF.

The V call is TRBV29-1, the J call TRBJ1-1, with D possibly TRBD1 on 6 matching bases. Per the germline V gene, CDR1 is SQVTM and CDR2 is ANQGSEA. V was pared by 2 bases and J by 4 bases, with 11 bases between. The length of the CDR3 is 13 residues. The CDR3, as DNA: TGCAGCGTTGAACGACAGGATAGCACTGAAGCTTTCTTT. Translation gives CSVERQDSTEAFF.

This clonotype was counted at least ten times. The J gene is TRBJ2-2, the V gene TRBV5-5; D is unclear. Trimming cost V 0 bases and J 5 bases, with 11 bases left between them. CDR1 SGHKS and CDR2 YYEKEE come from the germline V gene (reference sequence). The CDR3 has 15 amino acids. The CDR3: CASSLAQIITGELFF. DNA for the CDR3: TGTGCCAGCAGCTTGGCCCAGATCATTACCGGGGAGCTGTTTTTT.

This clonotype was detected only a few times. CDR3 bases: TGTGCCAGCAGCTCCCGGGGGTTGGCGAACACCGGGGAGCTGTTTTTT. It encodes CASSSRGLANTGELFF. This chain connects TRBV5-4 to TRBJ2-2, with a tentative D call TRBD2 (6 bases). CDR3 length: 16 amino acids. Looked up from germline, CDR1 is SGHNT and CDR2 is YYREEE (reference sequence). The V end lost 3 bases, the J end lost 0 bases, and 12 bases lay between the germline ends. The complete variable domain, with remaining parts taken from reference TRBV5-4 and TRBJ2-2, reads ETGVTQSPTHLIKTRGQQVTLRCSSQSGHNTVSWYQQALGQGPQFIFQYYREEENGRGNFPPRFSGLQFPNYSSELNVNALELDDSALYLCASSSRGLANTGELFFGEGSRLTVL.

A few counts support this clonotype. The chain recombines TRBV10-3 with TRBJ2-2; 11 positions agree with TRBD1. V gave up 6 bases and J gave up 5 bases; unmatched junction bases: 2. The CDR3 contains 14 residues. Germline-derived CDR1 and CDR2 are ENHRY and SYGVKD. CDR3 DNA: TGTGCCATCAGCGGGACAGGGGGTACCGGGGAGCTGTTTTTT. It codes for CAISGTGGTGELFF.

The chain links TRBV6-5 to TRBJ1-2; TRBD1 matches at 7 bases. The CDR3 loop spans 12 amino acids. Per germline, CDR1 MNHEY and CDR2 SVGAGI. J lost 8 bases, V lost 5 bases, and 5 bases had no gene match. The CDR3 region has the DNA TGTGCCAGCAGTCGGACAGGCAGGGGCTACACCTTC. It codes for CASSRTGRGYTF.

There are many counts of this clonotype. V usage is TRBV6-1 and J usage is TRBJ2-7; no clear D gene. Per germline, CDR1 MNHNS and CDR2 SASEGT. The CDR3 loop spans 15 amino acids. The V end lost 5 bases, the J end lost 2 bases, and 16 bases lay between the germline ends. The CDR3 nucleotides read TGTGCCAGCAGTCCTGAGACTCCTATGGCCTACGAGCAGTACTTC. This codes for CASSPETPMAYEQYF.

This clonotype was picked up many times. The CDR3 loop reads CASSPRTGREFYGYTF. CDR3 sequence (DNA): TGCGCCAGCAGCCCTAGGACAGGGAGGGAATTCTATGGCTACACCTTC. The chain joins TRBV4-3 to TRBJ1-2, with TRBD1 identical over 8 bases. The germline V gene has CDR1 LGHNA and CDR2 YSLEER. Trimming at V came to 4 bases and at J to 4 bases, leaving 11 bases not matched to a gene. The CDR3 spans 16 residues.

This clonotype was counted at least ten times. The chain couples TRBV12-3 or TRBV12-4 to TRBJ1-1; TRBD1 aligns across 7 bases. V shed 3 bases, J shed 3 bases, and the junction held 4 bases outside the gene matches. This CDR3 has 14 amino acids. CDR3 in amino acids: CASSFNRGYTEAFF. For the CDR3, the DNA is TGTGCCAGCAGTTTCAACAGGGGATACACTGAAGCTTTCTTT.

The chain recombines TRBV5-1 with TRBJ2-1; D uncertain. This CDR3 is built from 12 residues. The germline V and J ends were trimmed by 0 bases and 10 bases, with 8 bases remaining between them. Germline CDR1 and CDR2: SGHRS and YFSETQ. Here the CDR3 reads CASSLVVGEQFF. The CDR3 region has the DNA TGCGCCAGCAGCTTGGTAGTAGGGGAGCAGTTCTTC.

This clonotype was observed many times. The chain uses TRBV5-1 and TRBJ2-7, with 8 bases that match TRBD2. Trimming took 2 bases from V and 2 from J; bases not matched to a gene: 9. This CDR3 has 16 residues. Germline V gene sequence: CDR1 SGHRS, CDR2 YFSETQ. The CDR3 spells CASSFLAGSSTYEQYF. The DNA for the CDR3 is TGCGCCAGCAGCTTCTTAGCGGGGAGTTCTACCTACGAGCAGTACTTC. Together with reference TRBV5-1 and TRBJ2-7, the CDR3 gives the full variable domain: KAGVTQTPRYLIKTRGQQVTLSCSPISGHRSVSWYQQTPGQGLQFLFEYFSETQRNKGNFPGRFSGRQFSNSRSEMNVSTLELGDSALYLCASSFLAGSSTYEQYFGPGTRLTVT.

To note about this clonotype: A much larger clone lies one base from this, so it may be a read error. The CDR3 DNA follows: TGTGCCATCAAGAGCCCTAGCGGGGGGGCTGGGACCCAGTACTTC. Encoded protein: CAIKSPSGGAGTQYF. This chain links TRBV10-3 with TRBJ2-5; TRBD2 agrees at 12 bases. V lost 7 bases to trimming and J lost 7 bases; unmatched junction nucleotides: 10. This CDR3 contains 15 residues. Germline values: CDR1 ENHRY, CDR2 SYGVKD.

This chain uses TRBV9 with TRBJ1-2; D remains unclear. Per the germline V gene, CDR1 is SGDLS and CDR2 is YYNGEE. This CDR3 comprises 15 residues. Trimming took off 2 bases at V and 4 bases at J, with 15 bases between the two ends. CDR3 sequence (DNA): TGTGCCAGCAGCGTGTGGGAGACTGCCGTCTATGGCTACACCTTC. This gives the protein CASSVWETAVYGYTF.

The rearrangement joins TRBV20-1 to TRBJ2-2, with D perhaps TRBD1 (5 bases). Germline lookup yields CDR1 DFQATT and CDR2 SNEGSKA (reference sequence). Deletions cut 3 bases from V and 1 base from J, with 9 bases between. This CDR3 region has 14 residues. The DNA for the CDR3 is TGCAGTGCTAGGCAGGGCATGAACACCGGGGAGCTGTTTTTT. Protein product: CSARQGMNTGELFF.